The 13 T cell receptor beta chains below come from one sample, sequenced in a study of beta chain features in type 1 diabetes (dated 2018 in TCRdb). What the work shows at the level of the full study, not this receptor alone: A moderate but significant shortening of TCRB CDR3 length was observed in type 1 diabetes patients in all four CD4+ subsets.

Antigens for these TCRs are unknown. The library was made by the immunoSEQ multiplex PCR assay. The entire amount of isolated RNA was reverse transcribed using the High Capacity cDNA Reverse Transcription Kit, so the sequenced TCRB transcripts were expressed ones. The immuneACCESS repertoire file appears here via TCRdb, limited to in-frame rearrangements. These files lack a portion of the clones; in checked studies, under half of the deficit traces to unresolved V genes, and the cause of the others is not known. The sample table records hundreds of thousands of clones; roughly an eighth of these occur just once. The ten largest make up 0.03% to 0.04% of the sample. The sequenced sample consisted of naive CD4+ T cells from blood. The cell subset or site label of this sample denotes: true naive CD4+ T cells. These receptors were collected from a young man with type 1 diabetes.

The chain carries TRBV11-2 and TRBJ2-4, with D possibly being TRBD1 (6 bases). The CDR3 consists of 14 residues. V lost 7 bases, J lost 6 bases, and 16 bases lay in between. Germline CDR1 and CDR2: SGHAT and FQNNGV. DNA of the CDR3: TGTGCCAGCAACCCGGGACAAGGGGGAAACATTCAGTACTTC. Encoded protein: CASNPGQGGNIQYF.

This rearrangement joins TRBV18 to TRBJ2-5; 7 bases agree with TRBD1. Germline V gene data show CDR1 as KGHSH and CDR2 as LQKENI. With 3 bases clipped from V and 3 bases from J, the junction kept 4 bases outside the gene matches. The length of the CDR3 is 14 residues. CDR3 sequence: CASSPFTGEETQYF. The CDR3 bases are TGTGCCAGCTCACCTTTCACAGGGGAAGAGACCCAGTACTTC.

The V and J genes are TRBV28 and TRBJ1-6, with 10 bases identical to TRBD1. The length of the CDR3 is 14 residues. Germline V gene sequence: CDR1 MDHEN, CDR2 SYDVKM. The V and J ends lost 6 bases and 8 bases, in that order; junction bases with no gene match: 4. The chain's CDR3 is CASRTGTGDSPLHF. The CDR3 DNA follows: TGTGCCAGCAGAACCGGGACAGGGGATTCACCCCTCCACTTT.

This clone was seen more than once but under ten times. This chain uses TRBV7-9 with TRBJ1-1; weak D call: TRBD1 (5 bases). The CDR3 spans 15 residues. Germline-derived CDR1 and CDR2 are SEHNR and FQNEAQ (reference sequence). V was clipped by 4 bases and J by 1 base, with 13 bases between them. CDR3 amino acids: CASSSMTVTNTEAFF. DNA for the CDR3: TGTGCCAGCAGCTCGATGACAGTTACGAACACTGAAGCTTTCTTT.

The chain employs TRBV7-2 and TRBJ1-2, with D hard to call. This CDR3 has 14 residues. Germline assignment: CDR1 SGHTA and CDR2 FQGNSA. The germline V and J ends were trimmed by 6 bases and 0 bases, with 11 bases remaining between them. This chain's CDR3 is CASRWTAANYGYTF. The DNA of the CDR3 is TGTGCCAGCAGGTGGACTGCAGCTAACTATGGCTACACCTTC.

This chain connects TRBV5-6 to TRBJ2-6; D remains ambiguous. The CDR3 has 15 residues. Germline values: CDR1 SGHDT, CDR2 YYEEEE. V gave up 0 bases and J gave up 1 base, with 5 bases separating them. This chain's CDR3 is CASSLGPSGANVLTF. CDR3 nucleotide sequence: TGTGCCAGCAGCTTGGGGCCGTCTGGGGCCAACGTCCTGACTTTC.

The chain employs TRBV4-2 and TRBJ1-2; TRBD1 matches 7 bases. The CDR3 is made up of 16 amino acids. Germline values: CDR1 LGHNA, CDR2 YNFKEQ. V was pared by 4 bases and J by 2 bases, with 10 bases of the junction left unmatched. CDR3 amino acids: CASSPYWRDRNYGYTF. DNA for the CDR3: TGTGCCAGCAGCCCATATTGGCGGGACAGAAACTATGGCTACACCTTC.

The rearrangement joins TRBV29-1 to TRBJ2-5, with 7 bases matching TRBD2. This CDR3 spans 13 amino acids. CDR1 and CDR2 from the germline V gene are SQVTM and ANQGSEA. V was pared by 3 bases and J by 4 bases, with 5 bases of the junction left unmatched. The CDR3 region is CSVEGSGGETQYF. CDR3 coding DNA: TGCAGCGTTGAGGGCTCGGGGGGAGAGACCCAGTACTTC.

V and J are TRBV4-2 and TRBJ2-3, with 12 nucleotides matching TRBD2. This CDR3 region has 15 residues. V trimming: 4 bases; J trimming: 1 base; junction bases outside the gene matches: 0. CDR1 LGHNA and CDR2 YNFKEQ come from the germline V gene. For the CDR3, the DNA is TGTGCCAGCAGCCGGACTAGCGGGGGCACAGATACGCAGTATTTT. Amino acids: CASSRTSGGTDTQYF.

This clone was counted a few times. V is TRBV10-3 and J is TRBJ2-3, with 9 bases matching TRBD2. V shed 4 bases, J shed 6 bases, and the junction held 2 bases outside the gene matches. The CDR3 has 13 residues. Germline V gene sequence: CDR1 ENHRY, CDR2 SYGVKD. CDR3 DNA: TGTGCCATCAGTGGTAGCGGGAGCGATACGCAGTATTTT. Its protein product is CAISGSGSDTQYF.

This clone occurred a few times. The chain employs TRBV5-1 and TRBJ2-3, with D tentatively TRBD1 or TRBD2 (5 bases each). In germline, CDR1 is SGHRS, CDR2 YFSETQ. The V gene lost 0 bases and the J gene lost 1 base, with 9 bases spanning the gap. The CDR3 length is 15 residues. The CDR3 DNA reads as TGCGCCAGCAGCTTGGGGGACCGAGGCACAGATACGCAGTATTTT. This sequence encodes CASSLGDRGTDTQYF.

CDR3 sequence reads: CASSYNGVSGETQYF. DNA of the CDR3: TGTGCCAGCAGTTACAATGGGGTATCCGGAGAGACCCAGTACTTC. The chain joins TRBV6-5 to TRBJ2-5; D remains ambiguous. The V end was cut by 2 bases, the J end by 4 bases, with 14 bases between. CDR3 size: 15 residues. Germline V gives CDR1 MNHEY, CDR2 SVGAGI.

This clone was counted a few times. This rearrangement joins TRBV6-5 to TRBJ2-7, with TRBD1 identical over 7 bases. Germline assignment: CDR1 MNHEY and CDR2 SVGAGI. J gave up 3 bases and V 8 bases, and 7 bases lay outside the gene matches. The length of the CDR3 is 13 residues. The CDR3 DNA reads as TGTGCCAGCCGATTAACAGGGGTCTACGAGCAGTACTTC. This encodes CASRLTGVYEQYF.